This T cell receptor (beta chain) was sequenced in a study of cytomegalovirus exposure and HLA in healthy donors. Findings of the study overall: Later on, an analysis tied 15,000 or so TCR beta sequences to HLA alleles at 0.05 false discovery rate.

The CDR3 totals 15 residues. As for the donors, each was a healthy bone marrow donor. Though nominally healthy at sampling, donors likely had unrecorded immune exposures. PCR used 60 Vbeta primers and 13 Jbeta primers. The repertoire was sequenced with immunoSEQ multiplex PCR; TCRdb's copy has only in-frame clones and lacks some. The sample carries more than 150,000 clones, around 75% recorded once. As regards this clone: Its antigen is not identified.

The J gene is TRBJ2-5, the V gene TRBV7-5; the listed D gene, TRBD1, was not tested against the DNA. TRBV7-5 is listed as a pseudogene. This TCR derives from a man aged 35 to 55 in good health and CMV-seropositive. Sequencing was done on a sample of PBMCs. The chain's CDR3 is CARSLKGSLQETQYF. The CDR3 DNA reads as TGTGCCAGAAGCTTAAAGGGGTCACTCCAGGAGACCCAGTACTTC.